This record covers a single TCR beta chain. Its matching antigen is unknown. The junction shows a germline mismatch at one end, possibly a read error. Genomic DNA served as template for TCR beta VDJ and CDR3 profiling. TCRdb re-derived calls from the reads in MiXCR, one entry per CDR3 protein. The sample holds fewer than 250,000 distinct CDR3 sequences; approximately 52% are singletons and the top ten take about 15%. The sample is drawn from a study of CD8+CD57+ T cells in acquired aplastic anemia. The wider study: DNA per sorted CD4+ or CD8+ sample ranged about 0.18 to 30 ug, averaging roughly 3.2 ug. As sequenced from healthy donors, CD4+ cells averaged about 10 million reads.

Study conclusions and caveats: Common to patients and controls were 25 to 30 CD8+ CDR3 sequences. No significant difference in CD8+ Simpson's diversity was found between patients and controls.

The CDR3 runs 16 residues. CDR1 is SQVTM, CDR2 ANQGSEA, per germline. The chain couples TRBV29-1 to TRBJ2-7; 11 positions match TRBD2. The sample consisted of sorted CD4+, CD8+, or CD8+CD57+ T cells (not recorded which) from PBMCs. The clonotype comes from a human donor in good health, serving as a control. CDR3 loop: CNVEDGTSGGAYEQYF. The CDR3 DNA sequence: TGCAACGTTGAAGACGGAACTAGCGGGGGAGCCTACGAGCAGTACTTC.